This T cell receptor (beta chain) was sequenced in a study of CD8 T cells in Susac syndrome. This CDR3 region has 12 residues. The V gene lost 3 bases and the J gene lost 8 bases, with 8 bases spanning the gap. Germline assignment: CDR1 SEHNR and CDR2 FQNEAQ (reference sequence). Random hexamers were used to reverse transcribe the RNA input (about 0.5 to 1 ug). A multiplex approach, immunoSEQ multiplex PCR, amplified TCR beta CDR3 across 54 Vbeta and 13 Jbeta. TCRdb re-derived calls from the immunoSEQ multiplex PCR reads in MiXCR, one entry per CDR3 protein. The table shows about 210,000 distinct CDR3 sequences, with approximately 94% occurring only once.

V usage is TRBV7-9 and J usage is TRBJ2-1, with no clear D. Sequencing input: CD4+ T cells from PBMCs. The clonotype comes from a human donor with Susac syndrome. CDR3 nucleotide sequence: TGTGCCAGCAGCTTTGGTGGTGATGAGCAGTTCTTC. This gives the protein CASSFGGDEQFF.